Following are 22 T cell receptor beta chains from one sample sequenced in a study of cytomegalovirus exposure and HLA in healthy donors (dated by TCRdb to about 2017). The method was the immunoSEQ multiplex PCR assay. For the multiplex PCR, a mixture combining 60 forward primers for TCR Vbeta segments and 13 reverse primers for TCR Jbeta segments was used. TCRdb provides this immuneACCESS table in a form limited to in-frame rearrangements. Some clones are lacking; in checked studies, under half of them reflect an unresolved V gene, and why the rest are absent is not known. The sample includes 75,000 or so clones, with 60% to 75% observed a single time. Together, the top ten hold approximately 21% of the sample. The material sequenced was PBMCs. These receptors all stem from a man in his forties in good health and CMV-seropositive.

The genes are TRBV5-4 and TRBJ2-3, with 9 bases identical to TRBD2. Germline V gene lookup returns CDR1 SGHNT and CDR2 YYREEE (reference sequence). The V gene end was trimmed by 3 bases and the J gene end by 0 bases; junction bases not matched to a gene: 5. This CDR3 has 16 residues. CDR3 sequence (DNA): TGTGCCAGCAGCTCCGGACTAGCGCTTAGCACAGATACGCAGTATTTT. This translates into CASSSGLALSTDTQYF.

The chain combines TRBV7-2 with TRBJ2-7; 8 bases agree with TRBD1. The V gene's germline CDR1 is SGHTA and CDR2 FQGNSA. There are 16 residues in the CDR3. V shed 3 bases, J shed 2 bases, and the junction held 9 bases outside the gene matches. In DNA, the CDR3 is TGTGCCAGCAGCTTGGCCTGGACAGGGTCGACCTACGAGCAGTACTTC. Protein: CASSLAWTGSTYEQYF.

V and J are TRBV2 and TRBJ2-3; a possible D gene is TRBD2 (5 bases). CDR1 and CDR2 from the germline V gene are SNHLY and FYNNEI. Deletions cut 7 bases from V and 5 bases from J, with 16 bases between. The CDR3 runs to 14 residues. The CDR3 DNA sequence: TGTGCCAGCAAAGCGAGCCGGGGTGGAGATACGCAGTATTTT. Protein: CASKASRGGDTQYF.

The chain combines TRBV15 with TRBJ1-5, with 7 bases matching TRBD1. The CDR3 loop spans 18 amino acids. The V gene end was trimmed by 7 bases and the J gene end by 1 base; junction bases not matched to a gene: 16. Germline V gene sequence: CDR1 LNHNV, CDR2 YYDKDF (reference sequence). The CDR3 DNA sequence: TGTGCCACCATCCCGTGGGACAGCCTACCTGACAGCAATCAGCCCCAGCATTTT. This codes for CATIPWDSLPDSNQPQHF.

The rearrangement links TRBV7-2 to TRBJ2-1; weak D call: TRBD2 (6 bases). The CDR3 loop spans 14 amino acids. The germline CDR1 and CDR2 sequences are SGHTA and FQGNSA. Trimming cost V 3 bases and J 6 bases, with 12 bases left between them. CDR3 nucleotides: TGTGCCAGCAGCTTGGGGGGATCCGCCAATGAGCAGTTCTTC. Protein product: CASSLGGSANEQFF.

The V gene is TRBV7-3, the J gene TRBJ2-7; a weak D match, TRBD1 (8 bases). The germline V and J ends were trimmed by 1 base and 7 bases, with 14 bases remaining between them. There are 14 residues in the CDR3. In germline, CDR1 is SGHTA, CDR2 FQGTGA. The CDR3 DNA follows: TGTGCCAGCAGCTTAAATGCACAGGGGGGGGAGCAGTACTTC. This codes for CASSLNAQGGEQYF.

This clone was counted many times. The J gene is TRBJ1-2, the V gene TRBV10-3; the D gene is possibly TRBD1 (6 bases). The V and J ends lost 1 base and 6 bases respectively, with 15 bases between them. Germline CDR1 reads ENHRY; CDR2 reads SYGVKD. This CDR3 contains 15 residues. The CDR3 here is CAISELGQGTHGYTF. The DNA of the CDR3 is TGTGCCATCAGTGAGTTGGGGCAGGGGACCCATGGCTACACCTTC.

This clone was counted only a few times. The germline gene is not matched at one end of the junction; a read error may be the cause. The rearrangement links TRBV10-3 to TRBJ2-7, with D possibly TRBD1 on 6 matching bases. Germline assignment: CDR1 ENHRY and CDR2 SYGVKD. The CDR3 is made up of 14 amino acids. The CDR3 DNA follows: TGTGCCGTCAGTGATGTGGGGGCCTCCTACGAGCAGTACTTC. It translates to CAVSDVGASYEQYF.

The rearrangement uses TRBV2 and TRBJ1-2; 7 positions agree with TRBD1. The J segment lost 4 bases and the V segment lost 3 bases, leaving 5 bases of the junction unmatched. Germline values: CDR1 SNHLY, CDR2 FYNNEI. The CDR3 is 14 residues long. CDR3 region: CASSEWDRTYGYTF. The CDR3 DNA sequence: TGTGCCAGCAGTGAGTGGGACAGAACCTATGGCTACACCTTC.

This rearrangement joins TRBV7-3 to TRBJ2-3; TRBD1 aligns across 7 bases. V was pared by 3 bases and J by 0 bases, with 9 bases of the junction left unmatched. From germline, CDR1 is SGHTA and CDR2 FQGTGA. The CDR3 runs to 17 residues. In DNA, the CDR3 is TGTGCCAGCAGCTTGACCCTGAGGGGGCTTAGCACAGATACGCAGTATTTT. Encoded protein: CASSLTLRGLSTDTQYF.

V is TRBV4-1 and J is TRBJ1-2, with 7 bases identical to TRBD1. CDR1 and CDR2 (germline): MGHRA, YSYEKL. CDR3 length equals 16 residues. Germline trimming cut 0 bases from V and 0 bases from J; bases unmatched to any gene: 4. The CDR3, as DNA: TGCGCCAGCAGCCAAGAGGCGCAGGGGGCTAACTATGGCTACACCTTC. It translates to CASSQEAQGANYGYTF.

CDR3 sequence: CASSPGAENEKLFF. The CDR3 bases are TGCGCCAGCAGCCCGGGAGCCGAAAATGAAAAACTGTTTTTT. This sequence joins TRBV5-1 and TRBJ1-4, with unresolved D. Trimming stripped 4 bases from V and 5 bases from J, with 12 bases between. This CDR3 comprises 14 residues. Germline values: CDR1 SGHRS, CDR2 YFSETQ.

This clone was counted between two and nine times. This rearrangement joins TRBV19 to TRBJ1-1; D uncertain. Germline V gives CDR1 LNHDA, CDR2 SQIVND (reference sequence). The V end lost 3 bases, the J end lost 6 bases, and 11 bases lay between the germline ends. The CDR3 runs 13 residues. The CDR3 spells CASSIRSGAEAFF. The DNA for the CDR3 is TGTGCCAGTAGTATCAGGAGCGGTGCTGAAGCTTTCTTT.

The chain carries TRBV7-2 and TRBJ1-2; 8 bases agree with TRBD1. Germline CDR1 SGHTA, CDR2 FQGNSA. The CDR3 sequence is 14 residues long. V lost 3 bases and J lost 8; bases outside the gene matches: 8. The CDR3 sequence is CASSLQGQGRGYTF. CDR3 nucleotides: TGTGCCAGCAGCTTGCAAGGACAGGGTCGAGGCTACACCTTC.

This clone was seen a handful of times. V gene TRBV2 combines with J gene TRBJ1-5, with 9 bases identical to TRBD1. This CDR3 contains 14 residues. CDR1 SNHLY and CDR2 FYNNEI come from the germline V gene. V lost 4 bases to trimming and J lost 5 bases; unmatched junction nucleotides: 3. The CDR3 coding sequence is TGTGCCAGCAGTGTTGGGACAGGGCATCAGCCCCAGCATTTT. It codes for CASSVGTGHQPQHF.

This clone appeared a few times. V usage is TRBV27 and J usage is TRBJ2-5; 9 bases are a match to TRBD2. The end of the DNA fits TRBJ2-7 better, so the J call may be wrong. The CDR3 is made up of 16 amino acids. Germline CDR1 MNHEY, CDR2 SMNVEV (reference sequence). CDR3 DNA: TGTGCCAGCAGTTTAGACCTAGCGGGGATCTCCTACGAGCAGTACTTC. Protein sequence: CASSLDLAGISYEQYF.

This chain connects TRBV4-3 to TRBJ1-2; possibly TRBD1 for D (6 bases). Per the germline V gene, CDR1 is LGHNA and CDR2 is YSLEER. The CDR3 consists of 14 residues. V lost 1 base and J 3 bases, leaving 9 bases between the germline ends. The CDR3 is CASSQGTEYYGYTF. CDR3 coding DNA: TGCGCCAGCAGCCAAGGGACAGAATACTATGGCTACACCTTC.

This sequence joins TRBV6-1 and TRBJ1-4; D is unclear. Trimming cost V 3 bases and J 0 bases, with 11 bases left between them. The germline CDR1 and CDR2 sequences are MNHNS and SASEGT. The CDR3 is 16 residues long. The CDR3 reads CASSDSRSATNEKLFF. Written as DNA, the CDR3 is TGTGCCAGCAGTGATTCCAGGTCTGCAACTAATGAAAAACTGTTTTTT.

V usage is TRBV6-1 and J usage is TRBJ2-1; D possibly corresponds to TRBD2 (6 bases). Germline V lookup: CDR1 MNHNS, CDR2 SASEGT. V lost 4 bases, J lost 8 bases, and 12 bases lay in between. The CDR3 spans 13 residues. In nucleotides, the CDR3 is TGTGCCAGCAGTGTCCCGGGGGTTTATGAGCAGTTCTTC. Amino acids: CASSVPGVYEQFF.

CDR3 DNA: TGTGCCATCAGTGAGTCTACCGGTGGCGGGGGGGCCGGGGACGAGCAGTACTTC. Protein product: CAISESTGGGGAGDEQYF. V usage is TRBV10-3 and J usage is TRBJ2-7; 9 bases agree with TRBD2. This CDR3 is 18 amino acids long. Germline CDR1 reads ENHRY; CDR2 reads SYGVKD. J gave up 5 bases and V 0 bases, and 14 bases lay outside the gene matches.

This chain connects TRBV2 to TRBJ1-6; no clear D. Germline CDR1 SNHLY, CDR2 FYNNEI. Trimming shortened V by 7 bases and J by 10 bases, and 20 bases separated the two germline ends. The CDR3 covers 15 residues. The CDR3 loop is CASTIISPGRSPLHF. CDR3 nucleotide sequence: TGTGCCAGCACCATAATATCGCCAGGAAGATCACCCCTCCACTTT.

The CDR3 region is CASSFGIRGYEQYF. The CDR3, as DNA: TGTGCCAGCAGCTTCGGTATCAGGGGCTACGAGCAGTACTTC. The gene calls are TRBV7-2 and TRBJ2-7, with a possible D match to TRBD1 (6 bases). Trimming cost V 3 bases and J 3 bases, with 12 bases left between them. The CDR3 is 14 residues long. Germline V gene sequence: CDR1 SGHTA, CDR2 FQGNSA.